The rows below give T cell receptor beta chains drawn from one sample of a study of radiotherapy plus CTLA-4 blockade in lung cancer. Assay used: immunoSEQ multiplex PCR; TCRdb lists only in-frame clones, some missing. The table shows about 48,000 clones, with less than 90% occurring only once. The specimen comprised peripheral blood, sampled from a patient treated with radiotherapy plus ipilimumab. The receptors shown here come from a human donor with non-small cell lung cancer that progressed on radiotherapy plus ipilimumab. Some clones in this sample may be carry-over from other donors' samples. Both conserved end residues are part of each CDR3. D genes are given only for firm matches. Size tells how often a clone was seen (once, few, many) or the class of an expanded clone, and some rows leave it out.

CDR3nt: TGTGCCAGCAGCGTAGGTGTCGGGGGTAGTCAGCCCCAGCATTTT
CDR3aa: CASSVGVGGSQPQHF
d_gene: NA
abundance: once
v_gene: TRBV9
j_gene: TRBJ1-5

CDR3nt: TGTGCCAGCAGTGTATCCGGGAGCCGGAATGGTGATTCACCCCTCCACTTT
CDR3aa: CASSVSGSRNGDSPLHF
d_gene: NA
abundance: once
v_gene: TRBV6-1
j_gene: TRBJ1-6

CDR3nt: TGCAGCGTTGCGGTTGGTAGCTCCTACGAGCAGTACTTC
CDR3aa: CSVAVGSSYEQYF
d_gene: NA
abundance: NA
v_gene: TRBV29-1
j_gene: TRBJ2-7

CDR3nt: TGTGCCAGCAGTGAATATTATTCACCCCTCCACTTT
CDR3aa: CASSEYYSPLHF
d_gene: NA
abundance: NA
v_gene: TRBV2
j_gene: TRBJ1-6

CDR3nt: TGTGCCAGCAGCATACTAGTTGCCGAGCAGTACTTC
CDR3aa: CASSILVAEQYF
d_gene: NA
abundance: once
v_gene: TRBV5-6
j_gene: TRBJ2-7

CDR3nt: TGTGCCACCAGCAGGGGCATTCCGGGCGGGTCGTACCAAGAGACCCAGTACTTC
CDR3aa: CATSRGIPGGSYQETQYF
d_gene: NA
abundance: NA
v_gene: TRBV15
j_gene: TRBJ2-5

CDR3nt: TGTGCCAGCAGCCGCGACAGGGGGCCGAGCGGGGAGCTGTTTTTT
CDR3aa: CASSRDRGPSGELFF
d_gene: TRBD1
abundance: NA
v_gene: TRBV7-2
j_gene: TRBJ2-2

CDR3nt: TGCGCCAGCAGCCAAGATGCGTCGGGAGGGCCGGGGAATGAGCAGTTCTTC
CDR3aa: CASSQDASGGPGNEQFF
d_gene: TRBD2
abundance: NA
v_gene: TRBV4-3
j_gene: TRBJ2-1

CDR3nt: TGTGCCACTAGGGACGGGACAGCCACAGATACGCAGTATTTT
CDR3aa: CATRDGTATDTQYF
d_gene: TRBD1
abundance: NA
v_gene: TRBV25-1
j_gene: TRBJ2-3

CDR3nt: TGTGCCAGCAGTCCTTCCGACAGATGGAATTCACCCCTCCACTTT
CDR3aa: CASSPSDRWNSPLHF
d_gene: NA
abundance: NA
v_gene: TRBV27
j_gene: TRBJ1-6

CDR3nt: TGTGCCAGCAGCCCAGACGGACAGAACTCCTACAATGAGCAGTTCTTC
CDR3aa: CASSPDGQNSYNEQFF
d_gene: NA
abundance: once
v_gene: TRBV7-7
j_gene: TRBJ2-1

CDR3nt: TGTGCCAGTAGGGTTGGAGATTCACCCCTCCACTTT
CDR3aa: CASRVGDSPLHF
d_gene: NA
abundance: once
v_gene: TRBV19
j_gene: TRBJ1-6

CDR3nt: TGTGCCAGCTCACCACGAGGGAAGCCAAACTCCTACGAGCAGTACTTC
CDR3aa: CASSPRGKPNSYEQYF
d_gene: NA
abundance: NA
v_gene: TRBV18
j_gene: TRBJ2-7

CDR3nt: TGTGCCAGCTCACCTGGGACAGCCTACGAGCAGTACTTC
CDR3aa: CASSPGTAYEQYF
d_gene: TRBD1
abundance: NA
v_gene: TRBV18
j_gene: TRBJ2-7

CDR3nt: TGTGCCAGTAGTACCAGCGGGAACTCCTACAATGAGCAGTTCTTC
CDR3aa: CASSTSGNSYNEQFF
d_gene: TRBD2
abundance: NA
v_gene: TRBV19
j_gene: TRBJ2-1

CDR3nt: TGTGCCAGCAGCAGAGGTGGGGGCAGTTTTGGCTACACCTTC
CDR3aa: CASSRGGGSFGYTF
d_gene: NA
abundance: NA
v_gene: TRBV9
j_gene: TRBJ1-2

CDR3nt: TGTGCCAGCAGGAACCCGACTACCCTATTGCAGTACTTC
CDR3aa: CASRNPTTLLQYF
d_gene: NA
abundance: NA
v_gene: TRBV6-5
j_gene: TRBJ2-5

CDR3nt: TGTGCCAGCAGCTTATTAGGACAGGGGACGAGCGAGCAGTACTTC
CDR3aa: CASSLLGQGTSEQYF
d_gene: TRBD1
abundance: few
v_gene: TRBV7-8
j_gene: TRBJ2-7

CDR3nt: TGTGCCAGCAGTGGAGCCTACGAGCAGTACTTC
CDR3aa: CASSGAYEQYF
d_gene: NA
abundance: NA
v_gene: TRBV2
j_gene: TRBJ2-7

CDR3nt: TGTGCCAGCACCTCCCTTAGCGGGAGTCGGAGGGAGCAGTACTTC
CDR3aa: CASTSLSGSRREQYF
d_gene: TRBD2
abundance: NA
v_gene: TRBV5-6
j_gene: TRBJ2-7

CDR3nt: TGTGCCAGTATGCAACAGCTCAATCAGCCCCAGCATTTT
CDR3aa: CASMQQLNQPQHF
d_gene: NA
abundance: few
v_gene: TRBV19
j_gene: TRBJ1-5

CDR3nt: TGTGCCAGCAGCTTAGGGATCGGCGGCGAGCAGTACTTC
CDR3aa: CASSLGIGGEQYF
d_gene: NA
abundance: NA
v_gene: TRBV7-6
j_gene: TRBJ2-7

CDR3nt: TGTGCCAGCAGTTACGAGGGCTGGGGCAATCAGCCCCAGCATTTT
CDR3aa: CASSYEGWGNQPQHF
d_gene: NA
abundance: NA
v_gene: TRBV6-6
j_gene: TRBJ1-5

CDR3nt: TGTGCCTGGACCCGACAGGTTTTTACTGAAGCTTTCTTT
CDR3aa: CAWTRQVFTEAFF
d_gene: NA
abundance: NA
v_gene: TRBV30
j_gene: TRBJ1-1

CDR3nt: TGTGCCAGCAGCTCTGGGAGGACCTTCACTTATGGCTACACCTTC
CDR3aa: CASSSGRTFTYGYTF
d_gene: NA
abundance: few
v_gene: TRBV11-2
j_gene: TRBJ1-2

CDR3nt: TGTGCCATCAGTGAGTCGAACAGGGCCAATGAGCAGTTCTTC
CDR3aa: CAISESNRANEQFF
d_gene: NA
abundance: NA
v_gene: TRBV10-3
j_gene: TRBJ2-1

CDR3nt: TGTGCCTGGAGTGTACGTGGCGGCTACACCTTC
CDR3aa: CAWSVRGGYTF
d_gene: NA
abundance: NA
v_gene: TRBV30
j_gene: TRBJ1-2

CDR3nt: TGTGCCAGCAGCTTGGACGGGAGCTCCTATAATTCACCCCTCCACTTT
CDR3aa: CASSLDGSSYNSPLHF
d_gene: NA
abundance: NA
v_gene: TRBV5-4
j_gene: TRBJ1-6

CDR3nt: TGTGCCAGCAGTCCCCCGGGACAGGGGGGTGGCTACACCTTC
CDR3aa: CASSPPGQGGGYTF
d_gene: TRBD1
abundance: NA
v_gene: TRBV27
j_gene: TRBJ1-2

CDR3nt: TGCAGCGTAACGTCGGGTGAGGGCGGCGGCTACACCTTC
CDR3aa: CSVTSGEGGGYTF
d_gene: NA
abundance: NA
v_gene: TRBV29-1
j_gene: TRBJ1-2

CDR3nt: TGTGCCAGCAGCCAAGATGCAGGGAACGAGCAGTACTTC
CDR3aa: CASSQDAGNEQYF
d_gene: NA
abundance: NA
v_gene: TRBV4-2
j_gene: TRBJ2-7

CDR3nt: TGTGCCAGCTCATTAAATCGAGAAGGAAACACCATATATTTT
CDR3aa: CASSLNREGNTIYF
d_gene: NA
abundance: NA
v_gene: TRBV18
j_gene: TRBJ1-3

CDR3nt: TGTGCCACCTCAAGGGACAGGGGTAGCAATCAGCCCCAGCATTTT
CDR3aa: CATSRDRGSNQPQHF
d_gene: TRBD1
abundance: NA
v_gene: TRBV2
j_gene: TRBJ1-5

CDR3nt: TGTGCCAGCAGCCATTATGCCGGGACAGGGGTGATCTACGAGCAGTACTTC
CDR3aa: CASSHYAGTGVIYEQYF
d_gene: TRBD1
abundance: NA
v_gene: TRBV13
j_gene: TRBJ2-7

CDR3nt: TGTGCCAGCAGCCTTCTTAGGCCCTCGGCGGCAGATACGCAGTATTTT
CDR3aa: CASSLLRPSAADTQYF
d_gene: NA
abundance: NA
v_gene: TRBV4-2
j_gene: TRBJ2-3

CDR3nt: TGTGCCAGCAGCTTAGAGCGGGGGTTCTCCTACGAGCAGTACTTC
CDR3aa: CASSLERGFSYEQYF
d_gene: TRBD2
abundance: once
v_gene: TRBV11-2
j_gene: TRBJ2-7

CDR3nt: TGTGCCAGCAGTGGGGGGGACAGTCGGCCCCAGCATTTT
CDR3aa: CASSGGDSRPQHF
d_gene: TRBD1
abundance: NA
v_gene: TRBV6-1
j_gene: TRBJ1-5

CDR3nt: TGTGCCATCAGTGATTTCTCGGGAGGAACCTACAATGAGCAGTTCTTC
CDR3aa: CAISDFSGGTYNEQFF
d_gene: TRBD2
abundance: NA
v_gene: TRBV10-3
j_gene: TRBJ2-1

CDR3nt: TGTGCCAGCAGTCAAGCGGGGGGGCGGGTCTACGAGCAGTACTTC
CDR3aa: CASSQAGGRVYEQYF
d_gene: TRBD2
abundance: NA
v_gene: TRBV27
j_gene: TRBJ2-7

CDR3nt: TGTGCCAGCAGTTGGAAAAGACAAGGGGGCGATACTGAAGCTTTCTTT
CDR3aa: CASSWKRQGGDTEAFF
d_gene: TRBD1
abundance: NA
v_gene: TRBV6-5
j_gene: TRBJ1-1

CDR3nt: TGTGCCAGCAGTTATAAAGAGACCCAGTACTTC
CDR3aa: CASSYKETQYF
d_gene: NA
abundance: NA
v_gene: TRBV6-5
j_gene: TRBJ2-5

CDR3nt: TGTGCCAGCAGTTACGGGGAGGCCAATACGCAGTATTTT
CDR3aa: CASSYGEANTQYF
d_gene: NA
abundance: NA
v_gene: TRBV6-6
j_gene: TRBJ2-3

CDR3nt: TGTGCCAGCAGTCCGACCGGGGAGACCCAGTACTTC
CDR3aa: CASSPTGETQYF
d_gene: NA
abundance: NA
v_gene: TRBV6-5
j_gene: TRBJ2-5

CDR3nt: TGTGCCATCAGTGGGACTAGCGGGGGCCTATACAATGAGCAGTTCTTC
CDR3aa: CAISGTSGGLYNEQFF
d_gene: TRBD2
abundance: NA
v_gene: TRBV10-3
j_gene: TRBJ2-1

CDR3nt: TGTGCCACGAGTTCTAGCGGGGGGAACTACGAGCAGTACTTC
CDR3aa: CATSSSGGNYEQYF
d_gene: TRBD2
abundance: NA
v_gene: TRBV2
j_gene: TRBJ2-7

CDR3nt: TGTGCCAGCTCACCCCGGACTAGCGGGGGGGCAAGTGAGCAGTTCTTC
CDR3aa: CASSPRTSGGASEQFF
d_gene: TRBD2
abundance: NA
v_gene: TRBV18
j_gene: TRBJ2-1